This T cell receptor beta chain was recovered during a study of CD8 T cells in Susac syndrome. Study information: Susac syndrome patients were untreated, on corticosteroids with some adding intravenous immunoglobulin, or on intravenous immunoglobulin only.

Trimming stripped 6 bases from V and 1 base from J, with 15 bases between. Germline values: CDR1 MNHEY, CDR2 SVGAGI. The CDR3 length is 15 residues. Diagnostic criteria for definite or probable disease, in their recently defined form, were met by the patients with Susac syndrome. Negative isolation yielded CD4+ and CD8+ T cells, and FACS enriched TEMRA cells. RNA totalling about 0.45 to 1 ug underwent reverse transcription with random hexamers. Amplification of TCR beta CDR3 across 54 Vbeta and 13 Jbeta was performed with immunoSEQ multiplex PCR. TCRdb passed the immunoSEQ multiplex PCR reads through MiXCR, listing each CDR3 protein once. The sample records under 200,000 distinct CDR3 sequences, roughly 95% being singletons.

This TCR derives from a human donor with Susac syndrome. Source material: CD4+ T cells from PBMCs. This rearrangement joins TRBV6-5 to TRBJ2-5, with D tentatively TRBD1 (6 bases). CDR3 DNA sequence: TGTGCCAGCAGCCCCTCAGGGGCGACCCAAGAGACCCAGTACTTC. Its protein product is CASSPSGATQETQYF.